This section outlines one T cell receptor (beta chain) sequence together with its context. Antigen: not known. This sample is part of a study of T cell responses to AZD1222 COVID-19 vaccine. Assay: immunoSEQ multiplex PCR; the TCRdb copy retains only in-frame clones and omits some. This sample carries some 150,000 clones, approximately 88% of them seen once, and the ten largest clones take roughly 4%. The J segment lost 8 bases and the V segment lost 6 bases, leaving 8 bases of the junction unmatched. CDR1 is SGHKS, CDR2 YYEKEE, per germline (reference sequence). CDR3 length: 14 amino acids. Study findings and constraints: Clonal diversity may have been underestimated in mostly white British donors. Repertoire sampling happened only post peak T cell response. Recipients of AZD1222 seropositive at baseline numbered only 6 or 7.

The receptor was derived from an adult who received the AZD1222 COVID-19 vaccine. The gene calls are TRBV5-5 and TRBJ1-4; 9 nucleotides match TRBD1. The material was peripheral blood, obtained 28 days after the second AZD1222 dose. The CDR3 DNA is TGTGCCAGCACATCCGGGACAGGGACGGAAAAACTGTTTTTT. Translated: CASTSGTGTEKLFF. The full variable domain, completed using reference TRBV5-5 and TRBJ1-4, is DAGVTQSPTHLIKTRGQQVTLRCSPISGHKSVSWYQQVLGQGPQFIFQYYEKEERGRGNFPDRFSARQFPNYSSELNVNALLLGDSALYLCASTSGTGTEKLFFGSGTQLSVL.